This T cell receptor beta chain was profiled in a study of beta chain features in type 1 diabetes. This clone was picked up a small number of times. CDR1 is SEHNR, CDR2 FQNEAQ, per germline (reference sequence). V lost 3 bases to trimming and J lost 3 bases, with 11 bases between them. This CDR3 comprises 14 residues. The investigators reverse transcribed all of the isolated RNA, so they sequenced expressed TCRB transcripts. Produced via immunoSEQ multiplex PCR; TCRdb's table is partial and in-frame only. This table holds hundreds of thousands of clones, 11% to 15% found once. The sample was naive CD4+ T cells from blood. The TCR originated in a young man in good health. The chain has TRBV7-9 and TRBJ1-2; maybe TRBD1 (6 bases). The CDR3 reads CASSFRDTYYGYTF. The CDR3 DNA reads as TGTGCCAGCAGCTTCCGGGACACCTACTATGGCTACACCTTC.